A single sample is the source of the 7 T cell receptor beta chains below, sequenced in a study of blood T cell repertoires in COVID-19. Assay used: immunoSEQ multiplex PCR; TCRdb lists only in-frame clones, some missing. The sample lists about 300,000 clones, approximately 82% occurring once. Sample: peripheral blood. The receptors derive from a woman aged 45-65 years with acute or convalescent COVID-19.

This sequence joins TRBV18 and TRBJ2-1; possible D gene TRBD1, 6 bases. V was clipped by 5 bases and J by 4 bases, with 15 bases between them. The CDR3 covers 15 residues. CDR1 and CDR2 (germline): KGHSH, LQKENI. DNA for the CDR3: TGTGCCAGCTCATTGGGGGACACCCTGTACAATGAGCAGTTCTTC. This encodes CASSLGDTLYNEQFF.

The J gene is TRBJ2-3, the V gene TRBV19; D remains unclear. Germline V gene sequence: CDR1 LNHDA, CDR2 SQIVND (reference sequence). The CDR3 is made up of 16 amino acids. V was trimmed by 3 bases and J by 2 bases, leaving 15 bases between them. The CDR3 DNA follows: TGTGCCAGTAGTATCTCTGGAGTTGCGGACACAGATACGCAGTATTTT. Translated: CASSISGVADTDTQYF.

CDR3 residues: CASSLARGTKQYV. CDR3 nucleotides: TGTGCCAGCAGTTTGGCACGAGGGACAAAGCAGTACGTC. This chain uses TRBV12-3 or TRBV12-4 with TRBJ2-7, with a weak D call TRBD1 (6 bases). CDR3 length: 13 residues. Trimming stripped 3 bases from V and 8 bases from J, with 14 bases between.

The chain links TRBV5-4 to TRBJ1-5; D remains unclear. V lost 3 bases, J lost 4 bases, and 11 bases lay in between. This CDR3 has 14 residues. Germline values: CDR1 SGHNT, CDR2 YYREEE (reference sequence). This chain's CDR3 is CASSYGEGNQPQHF. The CDR3 bases are TGTGCCAGCAGCTATGGTGAGGGAAATCAGCCCCAGCATTTT.

J is TRBJ1-2 and V is TRBV5-1; 7 nucleotides align to TRBD1. The V and J ends lost 0 bases and 0 bases, in that order; junction bases with no gene match: 2. The CDR3 loop spans 15 amino acids. CDR1 and CDR2 from the germline V gene are SGHRS and YFSETQ. CDR3 nucleotides: TGCGCCAGCAGCTTGGAGGGGGCTCCTAACTATGGCTACACCTTC. It encodes CASSLEGAPNYGYTF.

This clone was found once. V is TRBV29-1 and J is TRBJ1-5, with 9 bases fitting TRBD1. The CDR3 loop spans 12 amino acids. CDR1 and CDR2 (germline): SQVTM, ANQGSEA. V lost 6 bases, J lost 6 bases, and 3 bases stayed unmatched. The DNA for the CDR3 is TGCAGCGTGGGACAGGGAGGTCAGCCCCAGCATTTT. Protein sequence: CSVGQGGQPQHF.

V usage is TRBV3-1 (or the pseudogene TRBV3-2) and J usage is TRBJ2-5, with TRBD2 matching over 7 bases. The CDR3 consists of 13 residues. With V trimmed by 4 bases and J by 4 bases, 3 bases remained unmatched. CDR1 and CDR2 from the germline V gene are LGHDT and YNNKEL (reference sequence). For the CDR3, the DNA is TGTGCCAGCAGCCCAGGGAGGGGAGAGACCCAGTACTTC. Translation: CASSPGRGETQYF.